What follows is one TCR beta chain and its context. Profiling relied on immunoSEQ multiplex PCR, and the TCRdb table lists in-frame clones only, not all of them. This table holds millions of clones, 95% found once. Germline values: CDR1 SGHRS, CDR2 YFSETQ. CDR3 length equals 15 residues. Trimming stripped 2 bases from V and 5 bases from J, with 13 bases between. These data belong to a study of shared clonotypes between healthy human individuals. The source of this sequence is a man younger than 35 in good health. The chain combines TRBV5-1 with TRBJ1-4; no clear D. The sequencing input was naive CD4+ T cells sorted from blood. Subset in this sample: CD45RA+ positively selected. CDR3 sequence (DNA): TGCGCCAGCAGCTTAAGTGGCACCGACAATGAAAAACTGTTTTTT. Translated: CASSLSGTDNEKLFF. The full variable domain, with the rest looked up from reference TRBV5-1 and TRBJ1-4, is KAGVTQTPRYLIKTRGQQVTLSCSPISGHRSVSWYQQTPGQGLQFLFEYFSETQRNKGNFPGRFSGRQFSNSRSEMNVSTLELGDSALYLCASSLSGTDNEKLFFGSGTQLSVL.